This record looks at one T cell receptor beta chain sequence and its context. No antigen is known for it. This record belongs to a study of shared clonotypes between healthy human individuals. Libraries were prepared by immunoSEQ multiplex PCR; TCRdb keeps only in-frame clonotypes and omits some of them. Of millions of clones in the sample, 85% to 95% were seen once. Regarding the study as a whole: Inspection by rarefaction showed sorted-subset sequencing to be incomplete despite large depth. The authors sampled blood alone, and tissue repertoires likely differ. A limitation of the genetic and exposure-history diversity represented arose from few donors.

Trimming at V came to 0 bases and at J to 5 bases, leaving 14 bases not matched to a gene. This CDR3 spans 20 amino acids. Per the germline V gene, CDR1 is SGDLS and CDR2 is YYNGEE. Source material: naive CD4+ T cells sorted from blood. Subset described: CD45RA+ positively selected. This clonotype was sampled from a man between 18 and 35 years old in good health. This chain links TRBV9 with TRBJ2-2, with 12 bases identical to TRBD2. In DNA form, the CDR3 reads TGTGCCAGCAGCGTAGACGGTAGTGATTATACTAGCGGGAGGACCGGGGAGCTGTTTTTT. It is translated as CASSVDGSDYTSGRTGELFF.